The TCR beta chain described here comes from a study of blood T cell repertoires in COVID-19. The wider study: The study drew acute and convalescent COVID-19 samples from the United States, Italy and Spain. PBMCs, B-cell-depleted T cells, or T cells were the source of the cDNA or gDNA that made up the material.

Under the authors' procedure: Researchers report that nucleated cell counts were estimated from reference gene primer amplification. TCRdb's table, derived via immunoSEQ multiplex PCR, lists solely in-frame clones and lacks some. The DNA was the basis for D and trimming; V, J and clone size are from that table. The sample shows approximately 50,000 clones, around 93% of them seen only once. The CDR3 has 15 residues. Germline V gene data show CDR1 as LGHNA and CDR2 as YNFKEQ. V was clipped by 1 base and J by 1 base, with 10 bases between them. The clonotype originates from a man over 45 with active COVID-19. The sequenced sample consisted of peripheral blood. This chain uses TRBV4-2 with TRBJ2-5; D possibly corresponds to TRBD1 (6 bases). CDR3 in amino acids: CASSQGDITQETQYF. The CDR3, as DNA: TGTGCCAGCAGCCAAGGGGACATCACCCAAGAGACCCAGTACTTC.